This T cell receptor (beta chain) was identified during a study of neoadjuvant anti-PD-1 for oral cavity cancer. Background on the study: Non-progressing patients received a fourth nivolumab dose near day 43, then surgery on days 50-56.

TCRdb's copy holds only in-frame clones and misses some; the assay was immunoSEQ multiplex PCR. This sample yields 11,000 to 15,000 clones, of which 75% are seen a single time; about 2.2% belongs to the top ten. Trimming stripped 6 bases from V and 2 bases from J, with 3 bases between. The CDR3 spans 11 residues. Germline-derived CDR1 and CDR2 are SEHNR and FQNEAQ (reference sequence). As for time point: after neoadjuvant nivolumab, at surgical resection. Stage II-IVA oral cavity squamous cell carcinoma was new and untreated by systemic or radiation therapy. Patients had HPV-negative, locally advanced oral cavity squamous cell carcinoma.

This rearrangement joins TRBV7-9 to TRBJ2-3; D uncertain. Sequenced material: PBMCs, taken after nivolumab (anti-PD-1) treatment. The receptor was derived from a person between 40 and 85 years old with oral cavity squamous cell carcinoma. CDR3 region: CASRSTDTQYF. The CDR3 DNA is TGTGCCAGCAGGTCCACAGATACGCAGTATTTT.